This paragraph covers one T cell receptor (beta chain) sequence. These data are taken from a study of blood T cell repertoires in COVID-19. For the study at large: In each case, the material was cDNA or gDNA derived from T cells, B-cell-depleted T cells, or PBMCs.

Recruitment covered about two dozen US areas and drew participants whose ages spanned roughly 18 to 100 years. The V gene lost 2 bases and the J gene lost 5 bases, with 15 bases spanning the gap. CDR3 length: 14 residues. Germline V gives CDR1 GTSNPN, CDR2 SVGIG (reference sequence). Data came from immunoSEQ multiplex PCR; TCRdb stores just in-frame clones and leaves some out. The sample records around 390,000 clones, around 87% being singletons. This chain links TRBV30 with TRBJ1-1; D is possibly TRBD1 (5 bases). The sample consisted of PBMCs or T cells enriched from blood (not recorded which). The TCR comes from a woman in her fifties or sixties who had recovered from COVID-19. The CDR3 is CAWSTLQGVTEAFF. In DNA form, the CDR3 reads TGTGCCTGGAGTACCCTCCAAGGGGTTACTGAAGCTTTCTTT.